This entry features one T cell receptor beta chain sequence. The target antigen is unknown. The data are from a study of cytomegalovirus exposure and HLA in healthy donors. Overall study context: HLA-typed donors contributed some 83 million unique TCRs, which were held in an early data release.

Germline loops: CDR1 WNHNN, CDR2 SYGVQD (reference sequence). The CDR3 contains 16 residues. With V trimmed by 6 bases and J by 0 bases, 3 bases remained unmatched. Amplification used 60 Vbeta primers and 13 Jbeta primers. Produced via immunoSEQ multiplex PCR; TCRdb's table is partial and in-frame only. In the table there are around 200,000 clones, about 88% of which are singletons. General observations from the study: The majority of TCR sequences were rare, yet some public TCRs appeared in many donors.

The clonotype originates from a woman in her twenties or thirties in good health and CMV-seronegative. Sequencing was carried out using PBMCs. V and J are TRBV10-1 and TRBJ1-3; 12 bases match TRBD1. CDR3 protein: CASRGTGGPSGNTIYF. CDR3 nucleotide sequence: TGCGCCAGCAGGGGGACAGGGGGCCCCTCTGGAAACACCATATATTTT.